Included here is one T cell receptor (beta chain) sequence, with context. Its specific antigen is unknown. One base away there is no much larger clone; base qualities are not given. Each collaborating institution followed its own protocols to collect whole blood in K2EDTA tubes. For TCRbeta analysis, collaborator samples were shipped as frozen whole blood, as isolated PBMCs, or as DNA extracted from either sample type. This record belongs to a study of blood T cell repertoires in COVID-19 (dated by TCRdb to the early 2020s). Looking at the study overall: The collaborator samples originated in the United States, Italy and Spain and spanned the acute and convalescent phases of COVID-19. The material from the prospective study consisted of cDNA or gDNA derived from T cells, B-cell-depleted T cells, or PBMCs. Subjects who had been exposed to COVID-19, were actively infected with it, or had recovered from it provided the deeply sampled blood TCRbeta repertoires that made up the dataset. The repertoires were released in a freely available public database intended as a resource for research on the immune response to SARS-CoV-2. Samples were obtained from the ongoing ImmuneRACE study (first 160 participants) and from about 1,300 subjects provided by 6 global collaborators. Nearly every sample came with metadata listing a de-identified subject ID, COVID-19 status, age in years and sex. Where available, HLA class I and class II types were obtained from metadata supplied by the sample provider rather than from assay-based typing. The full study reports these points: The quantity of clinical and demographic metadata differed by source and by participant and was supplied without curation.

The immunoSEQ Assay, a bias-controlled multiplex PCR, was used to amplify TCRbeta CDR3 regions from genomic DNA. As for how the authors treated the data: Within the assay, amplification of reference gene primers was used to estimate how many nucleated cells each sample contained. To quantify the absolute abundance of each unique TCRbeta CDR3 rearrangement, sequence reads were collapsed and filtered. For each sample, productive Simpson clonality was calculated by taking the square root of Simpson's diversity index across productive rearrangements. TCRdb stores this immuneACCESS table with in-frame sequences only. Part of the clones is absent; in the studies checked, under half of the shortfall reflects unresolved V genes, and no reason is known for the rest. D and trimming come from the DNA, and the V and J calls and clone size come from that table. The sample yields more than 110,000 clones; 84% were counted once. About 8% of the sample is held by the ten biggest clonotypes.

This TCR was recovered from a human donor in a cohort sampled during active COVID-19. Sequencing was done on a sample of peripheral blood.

This receptor carries the CDR3 CASSVVVGGETQYF. The DNA sequence is given as TGTGCCAGCAGCGTAGTTGTCGGGGGAGAGACCCAGTACTTC. Recombination connected TRBV9 to TRBJ2-5; tentative D gene TRBD2, with 6 bases matching. For CDR1 and CDR2, the germline V gene lists SGDLS and YYNGEE. At the junction V is shortened by 0 bases and J by 4 bases, with 10 bases in between. There are 14 amino acids in the CDR3, from cysteine to phenylalanine inclusive. Just the 42-base CDR3 DNA is kept, in frame starting at base 1.